The clone carrying this TCR beta chain was detected many times. No antigen is known for it. The PBMCs were taken from approximately 9 ml of fresh peripheral blood. TCR beta CDR3 regions were amplified from RNA. During a first-round RT-PCR of the TCR CDR3, the HTBI primer set was used. TCRdb reprocessed the multiplex PCR reads via MiXCR and lists one record per CDR3 protein. The table lists about 380,000 distinct CDR3 sequences, approximately 12% of them singletons, with around 20% in the top ten. With V trimmed by 6 bases and J by 7 bases, 6 bases remained unmatched. The length of the CDR3 is 13 residues. Per germline, CDR1 MNHEY and CDR2 SMNVEV (reference sequence). These data originate in a study of T cells in Graves' hyperthyroidism and ophthalmopathy. Study details: Initial diagnosis, before any treatment, was when peripheral blood was collected. Notes on the study in general: Among clonotypes expanded in thyroid above 0.001, most were also found in blood.

The chain carries TRBV27 and TRBJ1-5; 7 nucleotides line up with TRBD1. The sequence was collected from a man between 25 and 39 years old with Graves' hyperthyroidism that later progressed to Graves' ophthalmopathy. The material sequenced was blood. The CDR3, as DNA: TGTGCCAGCAGGACAGGGCGGGGGCAGCCCCAGCATTTT. Translation: CASRTGRGQPQHF.